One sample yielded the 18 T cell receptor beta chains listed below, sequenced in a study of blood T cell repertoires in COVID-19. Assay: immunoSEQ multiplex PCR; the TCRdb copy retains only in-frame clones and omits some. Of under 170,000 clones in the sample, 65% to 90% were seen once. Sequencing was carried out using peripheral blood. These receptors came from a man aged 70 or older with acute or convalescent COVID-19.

CDR3 sequence: CSGSRGYEQYF. The DNA for the CDR3 is TGCAGCGGGAGCAGGGGGTACGAGCAGTACTTC. This rearrangement joins TRBV29-1 to TRBJ2-7, with TRBD1 matching 7 bases. V trimming: 7 bases; J trimming: 4 bases; junction bases outside the gene matches: 4. Germline assignment: CDR1 SQVTM and CDR2 ANQGSEA. CDR3 length: 11 residues.

The CDR3 coding sequence is TGTGCCAGCAGCTCTCTAGCGGGAGCAGGGGGCTACGAGCAGTACTTC. Residues: CASSSLAGAGGYEQYF. This chain uses TRBV7-2 with TRBJ2-7; TRBD2 matches 10 bases. Germline V gene sequence: CDR1 SGHTA, CDR2 FQGNSA. CDR3 length: 16 amino acids. Unmatched junction bases numbered 9, after V lost 4 bases and J lost 3 bases.

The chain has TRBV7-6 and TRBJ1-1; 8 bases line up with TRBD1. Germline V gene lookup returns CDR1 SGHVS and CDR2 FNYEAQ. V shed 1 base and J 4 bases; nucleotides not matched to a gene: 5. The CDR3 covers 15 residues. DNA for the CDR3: TGTGCCAGCAGCTTAGATCCAGGGGGCTCCACTGAAGCTTTCTTT. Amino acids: CASSLDPGGSTEAFF.

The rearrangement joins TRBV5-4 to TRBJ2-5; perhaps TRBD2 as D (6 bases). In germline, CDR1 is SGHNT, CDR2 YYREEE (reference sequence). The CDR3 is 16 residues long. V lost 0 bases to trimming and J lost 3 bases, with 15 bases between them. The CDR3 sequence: CASSLVGGVLEETQYF. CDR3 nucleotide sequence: TGTGCCAGCAGCTTGGTGGGGGGAGTTTTAGAAGAGACCCAGTACTTC.

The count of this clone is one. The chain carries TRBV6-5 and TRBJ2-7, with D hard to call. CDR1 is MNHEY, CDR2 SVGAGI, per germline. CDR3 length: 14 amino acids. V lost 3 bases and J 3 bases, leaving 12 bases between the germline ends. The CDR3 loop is CASSYSRIGYEQYF. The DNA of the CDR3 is TGTGCCAGCAGTTATTCTAGAATTGGCTACGAGCAGTACTTC.

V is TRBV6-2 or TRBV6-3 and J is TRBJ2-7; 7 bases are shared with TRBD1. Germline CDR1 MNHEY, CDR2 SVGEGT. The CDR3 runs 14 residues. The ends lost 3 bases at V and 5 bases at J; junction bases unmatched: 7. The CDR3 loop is CASSYPGQPHEQYF. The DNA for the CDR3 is TGTGCCAGCAGTTATCCGGGACAGCCCCACGAGCAGTACTTC.

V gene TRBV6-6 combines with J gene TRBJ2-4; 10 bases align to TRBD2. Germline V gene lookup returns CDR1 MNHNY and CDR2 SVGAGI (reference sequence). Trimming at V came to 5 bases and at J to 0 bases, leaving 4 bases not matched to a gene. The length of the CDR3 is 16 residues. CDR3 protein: CASSAGTSVAKNIQYF. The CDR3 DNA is TGTGCCAGCAGTGCCGGGACTAGCGTAGCCAAAAACATTCAGTACTTC.

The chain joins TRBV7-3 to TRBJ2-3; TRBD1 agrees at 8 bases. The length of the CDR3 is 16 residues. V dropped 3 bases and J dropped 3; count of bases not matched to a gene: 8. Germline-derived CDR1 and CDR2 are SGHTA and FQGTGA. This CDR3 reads CASSFLSGGPTDTQYF. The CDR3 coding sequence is TGTGCCAGCAGCTTCCTTTCAGGGGGCCCTACAGATACGCAGTATTTT.

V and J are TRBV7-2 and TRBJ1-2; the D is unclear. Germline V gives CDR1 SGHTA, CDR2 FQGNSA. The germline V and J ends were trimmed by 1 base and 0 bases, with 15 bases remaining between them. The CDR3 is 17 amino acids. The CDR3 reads CASSLGTADQANYGYTF. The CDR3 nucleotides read TGTGCCAGCAGCTTAGGGACTGCAGATCAAGCTAACTATGGCTACACCTTC.

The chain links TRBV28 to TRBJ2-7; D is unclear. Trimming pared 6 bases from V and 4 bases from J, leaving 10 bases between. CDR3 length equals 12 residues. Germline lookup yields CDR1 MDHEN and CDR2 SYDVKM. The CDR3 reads CASSQQVYEQYF. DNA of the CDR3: TGTGCCAGCAGCCAGCAGGTATACGAGCAGTACTTC.

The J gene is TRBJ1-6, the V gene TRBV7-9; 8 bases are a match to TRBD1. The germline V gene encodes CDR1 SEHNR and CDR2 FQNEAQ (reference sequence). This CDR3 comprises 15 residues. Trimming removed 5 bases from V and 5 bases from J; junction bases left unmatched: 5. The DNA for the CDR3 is TGTGCCAGCAGCCCTGGGACAGGCGATAATTCACCCCTCCACTTT. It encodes CASSPGTGDNSPLHF.

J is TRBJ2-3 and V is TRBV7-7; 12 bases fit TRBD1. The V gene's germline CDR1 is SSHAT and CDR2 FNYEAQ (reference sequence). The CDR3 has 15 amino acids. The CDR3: CATSLGTGGADTQYF. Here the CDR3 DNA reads TGTGCTACTAGCCTTGGGACAGGGGGCGCAGATACGCAGTATTTT.

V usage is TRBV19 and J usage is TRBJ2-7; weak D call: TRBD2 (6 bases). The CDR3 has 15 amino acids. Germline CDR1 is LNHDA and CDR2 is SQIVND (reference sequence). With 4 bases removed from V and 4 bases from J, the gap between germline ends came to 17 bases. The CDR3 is CASSTQAGLGYEQYF. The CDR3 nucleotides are TGTGCCAGTAGTACCCAAGCGGGCCTAGGGTACGAGCAGTACTTC.

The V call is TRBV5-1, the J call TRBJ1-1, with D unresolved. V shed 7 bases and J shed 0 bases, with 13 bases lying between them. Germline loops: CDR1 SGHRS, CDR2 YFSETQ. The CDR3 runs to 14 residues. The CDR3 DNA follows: TGCGCCAGCTCAACGGCCAGGCTGAACACTGAAGCTTTCTTT. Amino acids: CASSTARLNTEAFF.

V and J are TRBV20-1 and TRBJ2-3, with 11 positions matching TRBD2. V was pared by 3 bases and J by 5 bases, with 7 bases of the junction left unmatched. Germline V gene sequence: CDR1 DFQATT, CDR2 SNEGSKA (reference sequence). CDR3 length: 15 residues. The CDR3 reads CSASRLAGGQDTQYF. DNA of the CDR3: TGCAGTGCTAGTCGTCTAGCGGGAGGTCAAGATACGCAGTATTTT.

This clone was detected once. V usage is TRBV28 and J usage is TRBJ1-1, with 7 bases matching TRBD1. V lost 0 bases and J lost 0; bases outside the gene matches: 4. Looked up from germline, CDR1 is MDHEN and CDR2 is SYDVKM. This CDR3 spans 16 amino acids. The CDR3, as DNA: TGTGCCAGCAGTTTATGGACAGGGAACATGAACACTGAAGCTTTCTTT. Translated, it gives CASSLWTGNMNTEAFF.

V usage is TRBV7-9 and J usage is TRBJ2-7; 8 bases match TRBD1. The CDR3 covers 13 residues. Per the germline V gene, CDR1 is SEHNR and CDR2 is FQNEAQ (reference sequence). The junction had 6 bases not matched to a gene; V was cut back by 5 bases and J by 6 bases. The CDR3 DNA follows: TGTGCCAGCAGCGCAGGGGGCCTTAGCGAGCAGTACTTC. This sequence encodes CASSAGGLSEQYF.

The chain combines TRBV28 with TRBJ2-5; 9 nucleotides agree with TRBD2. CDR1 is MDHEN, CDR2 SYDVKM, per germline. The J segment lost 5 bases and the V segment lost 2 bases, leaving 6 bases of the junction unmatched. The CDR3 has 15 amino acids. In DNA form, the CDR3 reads TGTGCCAGCAGTTTAGCGGGAGGGCCGGCGGAGACCCAGTACTTC. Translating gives CASSLAGGPAETQYF.